A single sample gave rise to the 29 T cell receptor beta chains below, sequenced in a study of cytomegalovirus exposure and HLA in healthy donors. The method was immunoSEQ multiplex PCR; TCRdb's version includes in-frame clones alone and lacks a portion of them. The table shows under 250,000 clones, with roughly 80% occurring only once. Source material: PBMCs. Every receptor here comes from a woman aged 18-29 years in good health and CMV-seronegative.

This chain links TRBV5-1 with TRBJ2-5, with 14 bases lining up with TRBD2. Germline assignment: CDR1 SGHRS and CDR2 YFSETQ. The CDR3 covers 16 residues. V lost 5 bases, J lost 5 bases, and 8 bases stayed unmatched. The CDR3 DNA sequence: TGCGCCAGCAGTTCCGGACTAGCGGGGGGCCGGGAGACCCAGTACTTC. Its translation: CASSSGLAGGRETQYF.

The rearrangement joins TRBV2 to TRBJ1-1, with a tentative D call TRBD1 (6 bases). The CDR3 is 12 residues long. V was trimmed by 5 bases and J by 6 bases, leaving 10 bases between them. Germline V gene data show CDR1 as SNHLY and CDR2 as FYNNEI. The CDR3 DNA reads TGTGCCAGCAGTAGACAGGTATCTGAAGCTTTCTTT. It specifies CASSRQVSEAFF. The full variable domain, in which reference TRBV2 and TRBJ1-1 provide the parts outside the CDR3, is EPEVTQTPSHQVTQMGQEVILRCVPISNHLYFYWYRQILGQKVEFLVSFYNNEISEKSEIFDDQFSVERPDGSNFTLKIRSTKLEDSAMYFCASSRQVSEAFFGQGTRLTVV.

The rearrangement uses TRBV13 and TRBJ2-7; TRBD1 matches 8 bases. The CDR3 length is 15 residues. CDR1 PRHDT and CDR2 FYEKMQ come from the germline V gene (reference sequence). V lost 3 bases, J lost 5 bases, and 9 bases stayed unmatched. CDR3 in DNA: TGTGCCAGCAGCTTGACAGGGGCGATAGAGGACGAGCAGTACTTC. Translation: CASSLTGAIEDEQYF.

The chain has TRBV6-5 and TRBJ2-1; TRBD2 agrees at 8 bases. The CDR3 is 14 residues long. Germline V gives CDR1 MNHEY, CDR2 SVGAGI. Trimming removed 6 bases from V and 8 bases from J; junction bases left unmatched: 9. As DNA, the CDR3 is TGTGCCAGCAGGAACCGGGGGGGTGAGGATGAGCAGTTCTTC. Protein sequence: CASRNRGGEDEQFF.

In this sample, this clone turned up once. The chain links TRBV30 to TRBJ1-5; TRBD1 agrees at 9 bases. Germline lookup yields CDR1 GTSNPN and CDR2 SVGIG (reference sequence). J lost 0 bases, V lost 2 bases, and 5 bases had no gene match. The CDR3 runs to 16 residues. Here the CDR3 reads CAWSRGQGNSNQPQHF. The CDR3 DNA reads as TGTGCCTGGAGTCGGGGACAGGGTAATAGCAATCAGCCCCAGCATTTT.

The V call is TRBV27, the J call TRBJ1-1, with 8 bases lining up with TRBD1. Germline CDR1 is MNHEY and CDR2 is SMNVEV (reference sequence). Germline trimming cut 4 bases from V and 1 base from J; bases unmatched to any gene: 2. This CDR3 region has 14 residues. The CDR3 reads CASSYTGGNTEAFF. The CDR3 nucleotides are TGTGCCAGCAGTTATACAGGGGGGAACACTGAAGCTTTCTTT.

V and J are TRBV29-1 and TRBJ1-2; D is perhaps TRBD1 (6 bases). Germline V gene data show CDR1 as SQVTM and CDR2 as ANQGSEA. The germline V and J ends were trimmed by 6 bases and 4 bases, with 15 bases remaining between them. The CDR3 loop spans 13 amino acids. The CDR3 bases are TGCAGCGTCCGTAGACAGGAGGGCTATGGCTACACCTTC. This encodes CSVRRQEGYGYTF.

The chain recombines TRBV6-5 with TRBJ1-2, with TRBD1 as a possible D gene (5 bases). The CDR3 consists of 13 residues. Trimming took off 2 bases at V and 6 bases at J, with 10 bases between the two ends. Germline V lookup: CDR1 MNHEY, CDR2 SVGAGI. CDR3 nucleotides: TGTGCCAGCAGTTACGGTCCGGGGGATGGCTACACCTTC. Its protein product is CASSYGPGDGYTF.

This clone appeared once. The J gene is TRBJ2-5, the V gene TRBV27, with a weak D call TRBD1 (5 bases). The CDR3 length is 13 residues. Germline V gene sequence: CDR1 MNHEY, CDR2 SMNVEV (reference sequence). V gave up 8 bases and J gave up 3 bases, with 13 bases separating them. CDR3 DNA: TGTGCCAGCTCCTTTGGGGCTGAAGAGACCCAGTACTTC. Amino acids: CASSFGAEETQYF.

On this clone itself: This sample also contains other DNA sequences that code for the same CDR3. This chain joins TRBV30 and TRBJ1-1; D possibly corresponds to TRBD1 (6 bases). The CDR3 extends over 13 amino acids. Germline assignment: CDR1 GTSNPN and CDR2 SVGIG (reference sequence). V was shortened by 0 bases and J by 5 bases, with 10 bases between the two germline ends. The CDR3 is CAWSVGRGTEAFF. The CDR3 DNA sequence: TGTGCCTGGAGTGTGGGCAGGGGAACTGAAGCTTTCTTT.

V is TRBV30 and J is TRBJ1-4; 11 bases fit TRBD1. The ends lost 4 bases at V and 7 bases at J; junction bases unmatched: 8. CDR1 is GTSNPN, CDR2 SVGIG, per germline (reference sequence). The CDR3 extends over 15 amino acids. The CDR3 DNA reads TGTGCCTGGACGCCCGGACAGGGGGCGTCTGAAAAACTGTTTTTT. Translated, it gives CAWTPGQGASEKLFF.

To note about this clone: Different DNA sequences within this sample yield the same CDR3. This chain connects TRBV5-6 to TRBJ2-5; 15 bases are a match to TRBD2. This CDR3 is built from 16 residues. Germline CDR1 reads SGHDT; CDR2 reads YYEEEE. The V segment lost 2 bases and the J segment 2 bases; nucleotides outside the gene matches: 1. CDR3 protein: CASSFGLAGGQETQYF. Here the CDR3 DNA reads TGTGCCAGCAGCTTCGGACTAGCGGGGGGGCAAGAGACCCAGTACTTC.

CDR3 residues: CASSEWRGGRETQYF. CDR3 DNA: TGTGCCAGCAGTGAATGGCGGGGGGGCCGAGAGACCCAGTACTTC. The chain couples TRBV2 to TRBJ2-5, with 9 bases matching TRBD2. Germline CDR1 SNHLY, CDR2 FYNNEI. The CDR3 length is 15 residues. V lost 2 bases to trimming and J lost 4 bases; unmatched junction nucleotides: 5.

The J gene is TRBJ1-1, the V gene TRBV18; D may be TRBD1 (6 bases). Germline CDR1 is KGHSH and CDR2 is LQKENI. The V and J ends lost 4 bases and 0 bases respectively, with 12 bases between them. The CDR3 has 15 amino acids. In nucleotides, the CDR3 is TGTGCCAGCTCACACGGACAGAGAGTGAACACTGAAGCTTTCTTT. Its protein is CASSHGQRVNTEAFF.

A few counts support this clone. For the CDR3, the DNA is TGTGCCAGCACTACAGGGGGTCAGCCCCAGCATTTT. Translating gives CASTTGGQPQHF. The chain uses TRBV27 and TRBJ1-5, with 8 bases aligning to TRBD1. This CDR3 spans 12 amino acids. V dropped 7 bases and J dropped 6; count of bases not matched to a gene: 2. Germline CDR1 MNHEY, CDR2 SMNVEV (reference sequence).

The V and J genes are TRBV12-2 and TRBJ2-1. TRBV12-2 is designated a pseudogene. The CDR3 consists of 15 residues. The CDR3 DNA sequence: TGTGCAAGTCGCTTAGGGGTGTCGATTTCGGATGAGCAGTTCTTC. This sequence encodes CASRLGVSISDEQFF.

This clone came up once. V is TRBV18 and J is TRBJ2-5; D might be TRBD1 or TRBD2, each matching 5 bases. CDR1 and CDR2 (germline): KGHSH, LQKENI. Trimming pared 3 bases from V and 0 bases from J, leaving 8 bases between. The CDR3 is 14 amino acids. The CDR3 protein is CASSPGTHQETQYF. The CDR3 DNA is TGTGCCAGCTCACCGGGGACCCACCAAGAGACCCAGTACTTC.

The rearrangement uses TRBV30 and TRBJ2-5; D is undetermined. V was cut by 2 bases and J by 6 bases, with 10 bases left in between. The CDR3 has 12 residues. CDR1 is GTSNPN, CDR2 SVGIG, per germline (reference sequence). The CDR3 here is CAWSSAGKTQYF. DNA of the CDR3: TGTGCCTGGAGTTCCGCTGGAAAGACCCAGTACTTC.

The genes are TRBV6-5 and TRBJ2-2; D may be TRBD2 (5 bases). The CDR3 extends over 16 amino acids. Trimming took off 2 bases at V and 0 bases at J, with 10 bases between the two ends. Germline CDR1 MNHEY, CDR2 SVGAGI. CDR3 coding DNA: TGTGCCAGCAGTTACGAGGGTAGCTCGAACACCGGGGAGCTGTTTTTT. Amino acids: CASSYEGSSNTGELFF.

The rearrangement uses TRBV13 and TRBJ2-7, with 10 bases lining up with TRBD1. The CDR3 is made up of 15 amino acids. CDR1 is PRHDT and CDR2 is FYEKMQ in the germline V gene (reference sequence). The V gene end was trimmed by 1 base and the J gene end by 6 bases; junction bases not matched to a gene: 6. CDR3: CASSLEPGQGTEQYF. The CDR3 DNA reads TGTGCCAGCAGCTTAGAACCGGGACAGGGGACCGAGCAGTACTTC.

The chain recombines TRBV10-1 with TRBJ2-7; TRBD1 might be the D (5 bases). V was shortened by 0 bases and J by 7 bases, with 19 bases between the two germline ends. Germline V lookup: CDR1 WNHNN, CDR2 SYGVQD (reference sequence). This CDR3 is built from 16 residues. DNA of the CDR3: TGCGCCAGCAGTGAGTCGAGGCAGGGCCTTCCTATGGAGCAGTACTTC. It codes for CASSESRQGLPMEQYF.

This sequence joins TRBV13 and TRBJ2-7; D possibly uses TRBD1 or TRBD2 (6 bases each). Looked up from germline, CDR1 is PRHDT and CDR2 is FYEKMQ (reference sequence). Trimming stripped 7 bases from V and 3 bases from J, with 10 bases between. The CDR3 is 12 residues long. This chain's CDR3 is CASKGGSYEQYF. Written as DNA, the CDR3 is TGTGCCAGCAAAGGGGGGAGCTACGAGCAGTACTTC.

This chain links TRBV27 with TRBJ2-1, with D perhaps matching TRBD1 (5 bases). Germline V gene sequence: CDR1 MNHEY, CDR2 SMNVEV (reference sequence). Trimming removed 2 bases at V and 2 bases at J, with 10 bases between. The CDR3 is 15 residues long. DNA for the CDR3: TGTGCCAGCAGTTTACAGGGAATGGCCTACAATGAGCAGTTCTTC. This sequence encodes CASSLQGMAYNEQFF.

The V call is TRBV11-2, the J call TRBJ2-3; D may be TRBD1 (6 bases). Germline assignment: CDR1 SGHAT and CDR2 FQNNGV. This CDR3 region has 14 residues. V was shortened by 5 bases and J by 0 bases, with 9 bases between the two germline ends. Here the CDR3 DNA reads TGTGCCAGCAGCGTCGGACAGAGCACAGATACGCAGTATTTT. This sequence encodes CASSVGQSTDTQYF.

This chain uses TRBV9 with TRBJ2-3; TRBD2 matches 9 bases. Germline V gives CDR1 SGDLS, CDR2 YYNGEE. The CDR3 covers 16 residues. J was trimmed by 6 bases and V by 2 bases; bases with no gene match: 10. The chain's CDR3 is CASSVGGGAEWDTQYF. The CDR3 DNA follows: TGTGCCAGCAGCGTGGGCGGGGGGGCCGAGTGGGATACGCAGTATTTT.

This clone appeared a single time. J is TRBJ1-4 and V is TRBV4-1; TRBD1 matches at 8 bases. The junction had 3 bases not matched to a gene; V was cut back by 0 bases and J by 0 bases. CDR3 length equals 17 residues. The germline gives CDR1 MGHRA, CDR2 YSYEKL. DNA for the CDR3: TGCGCCAGCAGCCAAGAAGGGGGACAGGCAACTAATGAAAAACTGTTTTTT. Translating gives CASSQEGGQATNEKLFF.

This chain links TRBV6-5 with TRBJ1-4; TRBD1 aligns across 7 bases. The CDR3 extends over 14 amino acids. Trimming took 6 bases from V and 8 from J; bases not matched to a gene: 9. Germline CDR1 MNHEY, CDR2 SVGAGI. CDR3 DNA: TGTGCCAGCAGCCAGACAGGGCGTCGGGAAAAACTGTTTTTT. It is translated as CASSQTGRREKLFF.

The chain has TRBV5-4 and TRBJ1-2; D may be TRBD1 (6 bases). The CDR3 runs to 14 residues. V was trimmed by 0 bases and J by 4 bases, leaving 10 bases between them. Germline V gene sequence: CDR1 SGHNT, CDR2 YYREEE (reference sequence). The CDR3 sequence is CASSLGQGTYGYTF. The CDR3 nucleotides read TGTGCCAGCAGCTTGGGTCAGGGGACCTATGGCTACACCTTC.

This clone was seen many times. The V gene is TRBV21-1, the J gene TRBJ2-5; the tabulated D call, TRBD1, remains unverified against the DNA. TRBV21-1 is an annotated pseudogene. This CDR3 is 15 amino acids long. CDR3 sequence: CASSRMESRGETQYF. The DNA for the CDR3 is TGTGCCAGCAGCCGCATGGAGTCTAGGGGGGAGACCCAGTACTTC.